This T cell receptor beta chain was identified during a study of read filtering for tumor transcriptome and immune sequencing. Whole-study context: After DNase treatment, RNA was made into whole-transcriptome libraries. Overall study findings and caveats: Sorted CD138-negative bone marrow cells were not purified T cells. Even smaller IR-seq throughput identified most shared clonotypes. IR-seq and RNA-seq agreed better without single-read clonotypes.

This clonotype came up many times. Its antigen is unknown. Molecular barcoded adaptors covering alpha/delta and beta/gamma chains were used on roughly 370 ng RNA. TCRdb re-called the reads through MiXCR, storing one row per CDR3 protein. The sample has 8,000 to 10,000 distinct CDR3 sequences; approximately 15% are singletons. CDR3 length: 15 residues. The ends lost 5 bases at V and 1 base at J; junction bases unmatched: 5. CDR1 MGHRA and CDR2 YSYEKL come from the germline V gene. The receptor comes from a donor at least 40 years old with multiple myeloma. The rearrangement joins TRBV4-1 to TRBJ2-5; 9 nucleotides align to TRBD2. The sample taken for sequencing was a population of CD138-negative cells sorted from bone marrow. CDR3 protein: CASSGQAGGQETQYF. CDR3 nucleotides: TGCGCCAGCAGCGGGCAAGCGGGGGGCCAAGAGACCCAGTACTTC.